This T cell receptor beta chain is from a study of blood T cell repertoires in COVID-19. Across the whole study: The origin of the acute and convalescent COVID-19 samples was the United States, Italy and Spain. Nucleic acid was either cDNA or gDNA, and it came from T cells, B-cell-depleted T cells, or PBMCs.

Per the authors' pipeline: Amplifying reference gene primers gave estimates of nucleated cell counts. The data were produced by immunoSEQ multiplex PCR, yet TCRdb's version contains in-frame clones alone and is incomplete. V, J and clone size are taken as reported in that table, and D and trimming were inferred from the DNA itself. The sample carries 190,000 or so clones, 86% recorded once. Germline V gene sequence: CDR1 KGHSH, CDR2 LQKENI. There are 14 residues in the CDR3. V was pared by 2 bases and J by 3 bases, with 2 bases of the junction left unmatched. The specimen was peripheral blood. The sequence derives from a woman under 40 with active or convalescent COVID-19. This rearrangement joins TRBV18 to TRBJ2-5, with TRBD1 identical over 8 bases. CDR3 nucleotides: TGTGCCAGCTCACCATTACAGGGGGAAGAGACCCAGTACTTC. Its translation: CASSPLQGEETQYF.